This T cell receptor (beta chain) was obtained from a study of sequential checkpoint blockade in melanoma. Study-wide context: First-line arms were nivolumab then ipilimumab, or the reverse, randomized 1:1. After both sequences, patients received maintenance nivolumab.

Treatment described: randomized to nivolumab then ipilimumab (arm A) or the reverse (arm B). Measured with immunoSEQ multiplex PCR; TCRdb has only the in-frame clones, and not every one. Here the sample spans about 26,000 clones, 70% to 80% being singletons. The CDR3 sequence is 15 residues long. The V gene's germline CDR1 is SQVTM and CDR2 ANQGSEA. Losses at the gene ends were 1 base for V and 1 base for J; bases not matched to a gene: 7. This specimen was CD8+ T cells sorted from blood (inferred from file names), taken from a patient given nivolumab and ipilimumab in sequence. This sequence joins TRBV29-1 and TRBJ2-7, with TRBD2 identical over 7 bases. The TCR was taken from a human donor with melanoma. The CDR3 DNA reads TGCAGCGTTGAAGGGGAGGGCCCCGTTTCCTACGAGCAGTACTTC. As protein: CSVEGEGPVSYEQYF.